These T cell receptor beta chains were read from a single sample in a study of T cell responses to AZD1222 COVID-19 vaccine. Measured with immunoSEQ multiplex PCR; TCRdb has only the in-frame clones, and not every one. Here the sample spans some 140,000 clones, approximately 90% being singletons. This sample comprised peripheral blood, obtained on day 0 of AZD1222 vaccination. These receptors were obtained from an adult in good health. CDR3s include the opening cysteine and the closing phenylalanine or tryptophan. A D gene is named only where the DNA matches it firmly.

TRBV19	.	TRBJ1-1	CASSIDRRNTEAFF
TRBV5-5	TRBD2	TRBJ2-5	CASSRPLAGGGETQYF
TRBV11-3	.	TRBJ2-5	CASSLDIGRWETQYF
TRBV5-4	.	TRBJ1-1	CASRQDVTRNTEAFF
TRBV5-4	.	TRBJ1-2	CASSLASEANYGYTF
TRBV28	.	TRBJ2-7	CASKEAVIPYEQYF
TRBV5-1	.	TRBJ2-3	CASSLGDTQYF
TRBV2	TRBD1	TRBJ1-4	CASSDAQGLTNEKLFF
TRBV7-3	.	TRBJ2-1	CASTRGGISSYNEQFF
TRBV27	.	TRBJ2-1	CASSLDTLRSTVF
TRBV24-1	TRBD2	TRBJ2-1	CATSDPTSGASDEQFF
TRBV27	.	TRBJ1-2	CASRDTGPNYGYTF
TRBV19	.	TRBJ1-3	CASSYRRGSGNTIYF
TRBV20-1	.	TRBJ2-1	CSATGIEQFF
TRBV5-6	.	TRBJ2-7	CASSFGPGSEQYF
TRBV7-3	.	TRBJ2-1	CASSLTGSSYNEQFF
TRBV29-1	TRBD1	TRBJ2-1	CSAGGRQGVSYNEQFF
TRBV4-3	.	TRBJ1-3	CASSQDGVGGNTIYF
TRBV11-3	.	TRBJ2-4	CASSLGMLAKNIQYF
TRBV4-3	.	TRBJ1-4	CASSQDLREDEKLFF
TRBV6-5	.	TRBJ2-7	CASSYRGYEQYF
TRBV12-2	.	TRBJ2-4	CASRLGPSAKNIQYF
TRBV7-8	.	TRBJ1-5	CASSLGGDQPQHF
TRBV2	.	TRBJ2-3	CASSQVGVSTQYF
TRBV3-1/TRBV3-2	.	TRBJ1-5	CASSLSWDNQPQHF
TRBV10-2	TRBD1	TRBJ2-7	CASTRTGATYEQYF
TRBV30	TRBD1	TRBJ1-6	CAWSVMDRENSPLHF
TRBV2	.	TRBJ2-5	CASSEARETQYF
TRBV6-5	TRBD2	TRBJ2-7	CASTRAGGTYEQYF
TRBV7-9	.	TRBJ2-1	CASTTGDLQFF
TRBV5-1	.	TRBJ1-1	CASSSPGTKGTEAFF
TRBV18	TRBD2	TRBJ2-1	CASSLSGGSYNEQFF
TRBV7-9	.	TRBJ2-2	CASSPPGLLIGELFF
TRBV6-2/TRBV6-3	.	TRBJ1-2	CASSPTAWGYGYTF
TRBV4-2	.	TRBJ1-3	CASSQGEGARSGNTIYF
TRBV6-2/TRBV6-3	.	TRBJ1-5	CASSYETGNGRYQPQHF
TRBV28	.	TRBJ1-2	CASSPVTPKGYGYTF
TRBV4-3	TRBD1	TRBJ2-7	CASSQTGQVNYEQYF
TRBV11-1	.	TRBJ2-2	CASSHGAGELFF
TRBV21-1	.	TRBJ1-5	CASSKDGTPNQPQHF
TRBV11-2	TRBD2	TRBJ2-7	CASRLVGLALGEQYF
TRBV7-3	.	TRBJ2-5	CASSLGGDETQYF
TRBV9	.	.	CASSVGTANTGELFF
TRBV28	TRBD1	TRBJ2-7	CASRETGGAFYEQYF
TRBV7-2	.	TRBJ2-5	CASSLGASLQETQYF
TRBV2	.	TRBJ2-1	CASSEAGTYNEQFF
TRBV9	.	TRBJ1-6	CASSKDNEYNSPLHF